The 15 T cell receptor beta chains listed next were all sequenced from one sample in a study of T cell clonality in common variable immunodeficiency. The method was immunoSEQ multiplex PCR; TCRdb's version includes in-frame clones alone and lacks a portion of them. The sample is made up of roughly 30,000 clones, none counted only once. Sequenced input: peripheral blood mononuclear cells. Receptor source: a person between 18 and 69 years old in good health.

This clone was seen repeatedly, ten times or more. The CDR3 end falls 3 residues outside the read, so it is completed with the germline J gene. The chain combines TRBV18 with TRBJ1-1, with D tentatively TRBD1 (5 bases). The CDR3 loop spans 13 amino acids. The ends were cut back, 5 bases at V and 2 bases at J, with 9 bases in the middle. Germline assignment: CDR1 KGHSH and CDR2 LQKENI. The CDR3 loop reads CASSATVNTEAFF. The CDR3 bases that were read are TGTGCCAGCTCAGCGACAGTAAACACTGAA.

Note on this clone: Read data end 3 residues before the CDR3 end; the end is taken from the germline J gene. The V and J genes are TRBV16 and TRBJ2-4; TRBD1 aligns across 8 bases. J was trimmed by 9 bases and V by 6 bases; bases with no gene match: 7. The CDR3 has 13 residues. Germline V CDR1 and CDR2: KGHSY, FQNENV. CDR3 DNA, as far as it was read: TGTGCCAGCAGTGGACACAGGGGGAGCATT. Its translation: CASSGHRGSI. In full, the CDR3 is CASSGHRGSIQYF.

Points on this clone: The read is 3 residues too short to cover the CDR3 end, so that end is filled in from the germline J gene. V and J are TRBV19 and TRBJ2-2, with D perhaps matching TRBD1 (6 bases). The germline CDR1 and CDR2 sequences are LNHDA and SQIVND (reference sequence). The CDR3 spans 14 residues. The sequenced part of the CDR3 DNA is TGTGCCAGTAGTGTACAGGGTGTTGATGAAAAG. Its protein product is CASSVQGVDEK. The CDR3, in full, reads CASSVQGVDEKLFF. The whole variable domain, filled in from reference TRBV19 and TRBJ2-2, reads DGGITQSPKYLFRKEGQNVTLSCEQNLNHDAMYWYRQDPGQGLRLIYYSQIVNDFQKGDIAEGYSVSREKKESFPLTVTSAQKNPTAFYLCASSVQGVDEKLFFGEGSRLTVL.

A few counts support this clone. The sequenced part of the CDR3 DNA is TGTGCCAGCAGCTTTGACACCTTCCAGAATGCG. Translating gives CASSFDTFQNA. The CDR3 in full is CASSFDTFQNAQYF. The chain links TRBV7-9 to TRBJ2-3; no definite D call. Coverage ceases 3 residues before the CDR3 finishes, and the germline J gene fills in the end. The CDR3 spans 14 residues. Germline values: CDR1 SEHNR, CDR2 FQNEAQ (reference sequence).

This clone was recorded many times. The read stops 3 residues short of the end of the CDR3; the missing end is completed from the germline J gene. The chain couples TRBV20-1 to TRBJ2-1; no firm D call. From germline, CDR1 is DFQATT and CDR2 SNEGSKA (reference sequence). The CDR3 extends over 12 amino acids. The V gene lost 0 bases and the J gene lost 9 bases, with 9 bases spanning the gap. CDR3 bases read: TGCAGTGCTAGAGATTCCCAGGTTGAG. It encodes CSARDSQVE. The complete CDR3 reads CSARDSQVEQFF.

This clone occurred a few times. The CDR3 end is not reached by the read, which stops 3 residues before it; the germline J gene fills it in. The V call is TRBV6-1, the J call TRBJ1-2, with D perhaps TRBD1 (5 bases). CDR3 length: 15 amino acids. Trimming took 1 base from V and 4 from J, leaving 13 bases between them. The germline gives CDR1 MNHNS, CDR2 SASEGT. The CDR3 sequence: CASSEGGRVRYGYTF. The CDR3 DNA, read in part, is TGTGCCAGCAGTGAAGGAGGCAGGGTACGCTATGGC.

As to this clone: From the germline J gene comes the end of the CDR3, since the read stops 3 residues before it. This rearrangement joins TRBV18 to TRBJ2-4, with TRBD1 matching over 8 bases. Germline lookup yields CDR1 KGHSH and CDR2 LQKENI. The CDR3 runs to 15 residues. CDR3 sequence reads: CASSPGTGLDYGQYF. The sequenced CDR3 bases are TGTGCCAGCTCACCAGGGACAGGATTAGACTATGGT.

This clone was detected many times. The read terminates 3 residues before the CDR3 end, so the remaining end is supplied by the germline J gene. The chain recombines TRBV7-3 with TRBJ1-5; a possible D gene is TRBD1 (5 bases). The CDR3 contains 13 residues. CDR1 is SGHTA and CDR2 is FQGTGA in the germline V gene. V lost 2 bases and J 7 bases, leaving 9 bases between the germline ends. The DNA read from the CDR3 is TGTGCCAGCAGCTTACAGGGTGAACAGCCC. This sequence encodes CASSLQGEQP. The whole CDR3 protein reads CASSLQGEQPQHF.

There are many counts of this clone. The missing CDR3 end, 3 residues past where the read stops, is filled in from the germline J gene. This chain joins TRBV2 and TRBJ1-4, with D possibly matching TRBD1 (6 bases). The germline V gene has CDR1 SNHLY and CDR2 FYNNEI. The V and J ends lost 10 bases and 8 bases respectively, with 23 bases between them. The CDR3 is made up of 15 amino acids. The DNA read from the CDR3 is TGTGCCACCATACGTACACAGGGAGTAAAGGAAAAA. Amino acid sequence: CATIRTQGVKEK. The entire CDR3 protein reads CATIRTQGVKEKLFF.

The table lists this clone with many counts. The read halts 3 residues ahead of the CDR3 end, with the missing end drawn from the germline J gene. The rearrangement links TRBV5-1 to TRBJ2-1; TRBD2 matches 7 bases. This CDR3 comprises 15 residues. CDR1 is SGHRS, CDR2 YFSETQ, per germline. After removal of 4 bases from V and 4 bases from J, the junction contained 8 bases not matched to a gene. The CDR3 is CASSKVGGNYNEQFF. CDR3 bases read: TGCGCCAGCAGCAAAGTCGGGGGGAATTACAATGAG.

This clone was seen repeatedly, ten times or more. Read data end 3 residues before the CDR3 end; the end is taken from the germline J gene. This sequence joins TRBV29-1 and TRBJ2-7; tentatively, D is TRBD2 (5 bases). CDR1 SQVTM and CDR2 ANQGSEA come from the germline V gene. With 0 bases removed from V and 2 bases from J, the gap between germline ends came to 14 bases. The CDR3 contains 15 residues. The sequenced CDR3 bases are TGCAGCGTTGAAGAAGAATCGCAGGAGGCCTACGAG. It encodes CSVEEESQEAYE. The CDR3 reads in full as CSVEEESQEAYEQYF.

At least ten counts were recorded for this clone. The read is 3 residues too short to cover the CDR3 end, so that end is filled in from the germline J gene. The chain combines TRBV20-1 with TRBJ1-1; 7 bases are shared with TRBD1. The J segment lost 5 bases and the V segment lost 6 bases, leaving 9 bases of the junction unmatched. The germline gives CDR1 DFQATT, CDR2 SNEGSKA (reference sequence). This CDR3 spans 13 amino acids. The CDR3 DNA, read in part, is TGCAGTGCCCCCGAGGGGGCGAGAACTGAA. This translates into CSAPEGARTE. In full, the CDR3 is CSAPEGARTEAFF.

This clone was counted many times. The CDR3 sequence: CASRAGDLSPLHF. The covered CDR3 bases are TGTGCCAGCAGGGCGGGGGATCTCTCACCC. J is TRBJ1-6 and V is TRBV2; D might be TRBD1 (5 bases). The read finishes 3 residues shy of the CDR3 end, and the germline J gene is used to complete it. The CDR3 sequence is 13 residues long. The germline V gene has CDR1 SNHLY and CDR2 FYNNEI. V gave up 6 bases and J gave up 10 bases, with 13 bases separating them.

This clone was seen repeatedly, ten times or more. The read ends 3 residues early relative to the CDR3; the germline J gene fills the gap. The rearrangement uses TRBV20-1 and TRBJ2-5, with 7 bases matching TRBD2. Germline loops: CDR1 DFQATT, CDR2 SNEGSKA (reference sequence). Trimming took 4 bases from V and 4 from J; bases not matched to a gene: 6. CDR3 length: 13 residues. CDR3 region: CSAKRLAGETQYF. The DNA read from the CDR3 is TGCAGTGCTAAGAGACTAGCAGGAGAGACC.

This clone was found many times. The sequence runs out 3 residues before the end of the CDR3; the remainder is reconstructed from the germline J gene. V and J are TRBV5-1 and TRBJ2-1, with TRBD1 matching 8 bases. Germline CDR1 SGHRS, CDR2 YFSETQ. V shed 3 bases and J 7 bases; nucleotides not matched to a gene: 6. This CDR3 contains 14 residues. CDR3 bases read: TGCGCCAGCAGCTCCGGACAGGGTCAAAATGAG. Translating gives CASSSGQGQNE. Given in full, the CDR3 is CASSSGQGQNEQFF.